This entry lists 3 T cell receptor beta chains sequenced from one sample in a study of cytomegalovirus exposure and HLA in healthy donors. Sequenced by immunoSEQ multiplex PCR; TCRdb stores in-frame clones only, minus some. Found here are 100,000 to 150,000 clones, around nine tenths of them singletons; the top ten hold approximately 2%. The sample taken for sequencing was PBMCs. Receptor source: a woman aged 18-29 years in good health and CMV-seronegative.

The chain recombines TRBV28 with TRBJ2-6; D might be TRBD2 (6 bases). In germline, CDR1 is MDHEN, CDR2 SYDVKM. The CDR3 runs to 15 residues. The germline V and J ends were trimmed by 7 bases and 0 bases, with 10 bases remaining between them. The CDR3 coding sequence is TGTGCCAGCACCTTGGGGGGCTCTGGGGCCAACGTCCTGACTTTC. As protein: CASTLGGSGANVLTF.

This clone was counted once. The chain has TRBV10-3 and TRBJ2-3; 9 nucleotides agree with TRBD2. In germline, CDR1 is ENHRY, CDR2 SYGVKD. V dropped 10 bases and J dropped 4; count of bases not matched to a gene: 9. This CDR3 is built from 14 residues. The CDR3 coding sequence is TGTGCCACTTCCGGGACTAGCCACCCAGATACGCAGTATTTT. It yields the protein CATSGTSHPDTQYF.

The chain employs TRBV5-1 and TRBJ1-4; weak D call: TRBD1 (5 bases). Looked up from germline, CDR1 is SGHRS and CDR2 is YFSETQ. Trimming removed 4 bases at V and 8 bases at J, with 18 bases between. This CDR3 comprises 15 residues. CDR3 sequence reads: CASSQGSGVTEKLFF. CDR3 bases: TGCGCCAGCAGCCAAGGGTCGGGGGTGACCGAAAAACTGTTTTTT.